Listed below are T cell receptor beta chains from one sample, sequenced in a study of CD8 T cells in ankylosing spondylitis. One entry per CDR3 protein, called by TCRdb with MiXCR from the 5' RACE reads. Among 200,000 to 250,000 distinct CDR3 sequences, about 7% were seen once, and the ten largest hold 12% to 15%. The sample taken for sequencing was blood, either unsorted or a sorted T cell fraction (not recorded which). These receptors all stem from a male donor with ankylosing spondylitis. CDR3s include the opening cysteine and the closing phenylalanine or tryptophan. Each record gives: clone size, V gene, D gene, J gene, CDR3 protein, CDR3 DNA. The D gene is left open where the match is weak. Size is omitted from some rows. Given values are once, few, many or a class for expanded clones.

few	TRBV3-1	NA	TRBJ2-2	CASSQSDPGELFF	TGTGCCAGCAGCCAGTCAGACCCCGGGGAGCTGTTTTTT
few	TRBV27	NA	TRBJ1-5	CASSLVGFSNQPQHF	TGTGCCAGCAGTTTGGTAGGGTTCAGCAATCAGCCCCAGCATTTT
NA	TRBV7-2	TRBD1	TRBJ2-7	CASSLVRQGVFYEQYF	TGTGCCAGCAGCTTAGTTCGGCAGGGGGTATTCTACGAGCAGTACTTC
NA	TRBV5-5	TRBD1	TRBJ1-6	CASSLASGQYNSPLHF	TGTGCCAGCAGCTTGGCCTCGGGACAGTATAATTCACCCCTCCACTTT
few	TRBV27	TRBD1	TRBJ2-7	CASTPSRTGNEQYF	TGTGCCAGCACCCCAAGCCGGACAGGGAACGAGCAGTACTTC
few	TRBV6-1	NA	TRBJ1-2	CASSEQEIGIYGYTF	TGTGCCAGCAGTGAACAGGAAATCGGCATCTATGGCTACACCTTC
NA	TRBV5-6	NA	TRBJ2-1	CASSLGWAGPSYNEQFF	TGTGCCAGCAGCTTGGGGTGGGCAGGGCCCTCCTACAATGAGCAGTTCTTC
few	TRBV4-1	NA	TRBJ2-2	CASTPGRGLTGELFF	TGCGCCAGCACCCCGGGGAGGGGGCTCACCGGGGAGCTGTTTTTT
few	TRBV2	NA	TRBJ1-1	CASSQLRHDEAFF	TGTGCCAGCAGTCAGCTCCGACATGATGAAGCTTTCTTT
many	TRBV20-1	NA	TRBJ2-1	CSASFRSNVYNEQFF	TGCAGTGCTAGCTTTAGGTCAAACGTATACAATGAGCAGTTCTTC
many	TRBV29-1	NA	TRBJ1-1	CSVAGTEAFF	TGCAGCGTGGCTGGTACTGAAGCTTTCTTT
NA	TRBV3-1	TRBD1	TRBJ1-1	CASSHKPGQPPSEAFF	TGTGCCAGCAGCCATAAACCGGGACAGCCGCCGTCAGAAGCTTTCTTT
NA	TRBV10-3	NA	TRBJ1-1	CAITPGLPTEAFF	TGTGCCATCACGCCCGGGCTTCCCACTGAAGCTTTCTTT
NA	TRBV7-9	NA	TRBJ1-4	CASSSWSGDEKLFF	TGTGCCAGCAGCAGCTGGTCGGGGGATGAAAAACTGTTTTTT
many	TRBV4-3	NA	TRBJ1-4	CASSQASGATNEKLFF	TGCGCCAGCAGCCAAGCATCGGGGGCGACTAATGAAAAACTGTTTTTT
NA	TRBV7-9	TRBD1	TRBJ2-7	CASSLSDRGGYEQYF	TGTGCCAGCAGCCTTTCGGACAGGGGGGGATACGAGCAGTACTTC
many	TRBV3-1	NA	TRBJ2-2	CASSQDVGNTGELFF	TGTGCCAGCAGCCAAGATGTGGGTAACACCGGGGAGCTGTTTTTT
NA	TRBV6-1	NA	TRBJ2-5	CASSGQRGPQETQYF	TGTGCCAGCAGCGGCCAGAGGGGCCCCCAAGAGACCCAGTACTTC
NA	TRBV20-1	TRBD1	TRBJ2-7	CSAEGDRDYEQYF	TGCAGTGCCGAGGGGGACAGGGACTACGAGCAGTACTTC
NA	TRBV20-1	TRBD2	TRBJ2-7	CSAREPWTSGSYEQYF	TGCAGTGCTAGAGAACCCTGGACTAGCGGGAGTTACGAGCAGTACTTC
NA	TRBV19	TRBD2	TRBJ2-3	CASSIPGLAGCADTQYF	TGTGCCAGTAGTATCCCTGGACTAGCGGGGTGTGCAGATACGCAGTATTTT
few	TRBV5-1	TRBD1	TRBJ2-1	CASSWGTGHNEQFF	TGCGCCAGCAGCTGGGGGACAGGGCACAATGAGCAGTTCTTC
many	TRBV29-1	NA	TRBJ2-2	CSVEDPNTGELFF	TGCAGCGTTGAAGACCCTAACACCGGGGAGCTGTTTTTT
many	TRBV4-3	TRBD1	TRBJ2-7	CASSQRTGTGYEQYF	TGCGCCAGCAGCCAACGAACCGGGACAGGGTACGAGCAGTACTTC
many	TRBV5-1	NA	TRBJ2-1	CASSLAVRATYNEQFF	TGCGCCAGCAGCTTGGCCGTCCGGGCAACCTACAATGAGCAGTTCTTC
many	TRBV2	NA	TRBJ1-2	CASKVWQDGYTF	TGTGCCAGCAAAGTATGGCAGGATGGCTACACCTTC
many	TRBV20-1	NA	TRBJ1-4	CGTGGFDEKLFF	TGCGGAACTGGGGGGTTTGATGAAAAACTGTTTTTT
few	TRBV24-1	NA	TRBJ1-2	CATSDYSTNYGYTF	TGTGCCACCAGTGATTACAGCACTAACTATGGCTACACCTTC
many	TRBV4-1	NA	TRBJ2-1	CASSQIAWGEQFF	TGCGCCAGCAGCCAAATTGCCTGGGGTGAGCAGTTCTTC
many	TRBV29-1	NA	TRBJ2-7	CSVERGPEQYF	TGCAGCGTTGAAAGGGGTCCCGAGCAGTACTTC
many	TRBV6-2/TRBV6-3	NA	TRBJ1-3	CASSYGTDGNTIYF	TGTGCCAGCAGTTACGGGACGGATGGAAACACCATATATTTT
many	TRBV5-1	TRBD1	TRBJ2-7	CASSTYSGQTLYEQYF	TGCGCCAGCAGCACCTATTCGGGACAGACATTATACGAGCAGTACTTC
many	TRBV7-8	TRBD2	TRBJ2-3	CASSPLAGEYTDTQYF	TGTGCCAGCAGCCCCCTAGCGGGAGAATACACAGATACGCAGTATTTT
many	TRBV7-2	TRBD2	TRBJ2-7	CASSFGLAGGTRYEQYF	TGTGCCAGCAGCTTTGGACTAGCGGGAGGAACCCGGTACGAGCAGTACTTC
NA	TRBV30	NA	TRBJ1-2	CAWSSPWLNYGYTF	TGTGCCTGGAGCTCTCCCTGGCTTAACTATGGCTACACCTTC
many	TRBV28	NA	TRBJ2-2	CASSLALEGNTGELFF	TGTGCCAGCAGCCTCGCCCTTGAGGGGAACACCGGGGAGCTGTTTTTT